This T cell receptor beta chain derives from a study of technical replicates of blood from a few donors. Germline V CDR1 and CDR2: LGHNA, YNFKEQ. V lost 7 bases to trimming and J lost 4 bases; unmatched junction nucleotides: 12. The CDR3 extends over 16 amino acids. This table comes from immunoSEQ multiplex PCR, and its TCRdb copy is limited to in-frame clones, with some not included. Of tens of thousands of clones listed, under 95% were seen once; the top ten hold 0.27%. This rearrangement joins TRBV4-2 to TRBJ2-3; 9 bases are shared with TRBD2. Sequenced material: T cells isolated from PBMCs. The receptor was derived from a human donor in good health. The DNA for the CDR3 is TGTGCCAGCACCCCGGGGGCAGTAGCGGGAGCAGATACGCAGTATTTT. Encoded protein: CASTPGAVAGADTQYF.